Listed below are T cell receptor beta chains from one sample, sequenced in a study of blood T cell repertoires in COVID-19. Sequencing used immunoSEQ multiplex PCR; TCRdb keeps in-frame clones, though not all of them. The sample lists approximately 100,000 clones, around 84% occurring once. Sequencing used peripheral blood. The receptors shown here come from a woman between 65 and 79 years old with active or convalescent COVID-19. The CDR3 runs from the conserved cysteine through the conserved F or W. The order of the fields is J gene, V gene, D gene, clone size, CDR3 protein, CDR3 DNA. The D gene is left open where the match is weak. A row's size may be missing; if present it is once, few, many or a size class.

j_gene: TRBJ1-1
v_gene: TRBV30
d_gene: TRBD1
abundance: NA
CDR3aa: CAWRRAGGRTEAFF
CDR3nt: TGTGCCTGGAGAAGGGCAGGGGGGAGGACTGAAGCTTTCTTT

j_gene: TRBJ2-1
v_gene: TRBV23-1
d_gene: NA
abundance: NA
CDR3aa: CASLFGFEQFF
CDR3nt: TGCGCCAGCCTTTTCGGGTTTGAGCAGTTCTTC

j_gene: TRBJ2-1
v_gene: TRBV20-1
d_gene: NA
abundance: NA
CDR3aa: CSASSASQIVSSYNEQFF
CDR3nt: TGCAGTGCTAGTTCCGCCTCGCAAATAGTTAGCTCCTACAATGAGCAGTTCTTC

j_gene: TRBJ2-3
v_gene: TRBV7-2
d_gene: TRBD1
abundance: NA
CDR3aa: CASSLTGGVRDTQYF
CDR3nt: TGTGCCAGCAGCCTGACAGGGGGCGTAAGAGATACGCAGTATTTT

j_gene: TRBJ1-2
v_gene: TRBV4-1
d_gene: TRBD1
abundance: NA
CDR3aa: CASSRGTGYGYTF
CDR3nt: TGCGCCAGCAGCCGGGGGACAGGCTATGGCTACACCTTC

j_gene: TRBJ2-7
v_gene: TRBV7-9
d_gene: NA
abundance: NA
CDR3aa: CASSAQGGTSYEQYF
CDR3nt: TGTGCCAGCAGCGCTCAGGGGGGTACCTCCTACGAGCAGTACTTC

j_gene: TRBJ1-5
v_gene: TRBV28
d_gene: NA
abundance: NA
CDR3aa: CASSLSQGSGNQPQHF
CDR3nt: TGTGCCAGCAGTTTATCCCAGGGTTCGGGCAATCAGCCCCAGCATTTT

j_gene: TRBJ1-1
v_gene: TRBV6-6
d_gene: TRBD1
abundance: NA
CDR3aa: CASSDLDRANTEAFF
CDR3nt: TGTGCCAGCAGTGACCTGGACAGGGCGAACACTGAAGCTTTCTTT

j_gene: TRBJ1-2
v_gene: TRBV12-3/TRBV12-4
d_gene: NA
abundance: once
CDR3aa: CASSLGARDGYTF
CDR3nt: TGTGCCAGCAGTTTAGGGGCCAGGGATGGCTACACCTTC

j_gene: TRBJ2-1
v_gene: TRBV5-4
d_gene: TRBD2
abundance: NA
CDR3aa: CASTRTSGSIDEQFF
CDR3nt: TGTGCCAGCACTCGGACTAGCGGGAGTATCGATGAGCAGTTCTTC

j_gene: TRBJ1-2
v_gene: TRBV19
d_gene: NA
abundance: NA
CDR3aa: CASKRQNNYGYTF
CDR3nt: TGTGCCAGTAAGAGGCAGAATAACTATGGCTACACCTTC

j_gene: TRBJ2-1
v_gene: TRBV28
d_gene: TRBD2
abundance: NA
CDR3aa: CASRIASGRAYNEQFF
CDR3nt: TGTGCCAGCAGAATAGCTAGCGGGAGGGCCTACAATGAGCAGTTCTTC

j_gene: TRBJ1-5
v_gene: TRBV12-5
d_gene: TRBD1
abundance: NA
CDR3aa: CASARQGGGVFSNQPQHF
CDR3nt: TGTGCTAGTGCCAGACAGGGAGGTGGTGTATTTAGCAATCAGCCCCAGCATTTT

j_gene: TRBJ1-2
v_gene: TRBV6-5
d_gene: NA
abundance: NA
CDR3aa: CASSYRDKYGYTF
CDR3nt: TGTGCCAGCAGTTACCGGGACAAATATGGCTACACCTTC

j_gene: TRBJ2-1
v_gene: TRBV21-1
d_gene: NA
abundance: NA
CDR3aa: CASSNPSRFPWAHYNEQFF
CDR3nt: TGTGCCAGCAGCAATCCATCTCGCTTTCCGTGGGCCCATTACAATGAGCAGTTCTTC

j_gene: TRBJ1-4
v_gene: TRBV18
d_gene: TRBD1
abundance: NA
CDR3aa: CASSPGTGYEKLFF
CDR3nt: TGTGCCAGCTCACCCGGGACAGGGTATGAAAAACTGTTTTTT

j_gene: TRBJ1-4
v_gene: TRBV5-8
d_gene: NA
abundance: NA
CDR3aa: CASSPPRQEKLFF
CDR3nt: TGTGCCAGCAGCCCGCCCCGACAGGAAAAACTGTTTTTT

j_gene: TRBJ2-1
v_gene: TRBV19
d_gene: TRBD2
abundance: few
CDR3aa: CASSGRLAGVFYEQFF
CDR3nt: TGTGCCAGTAGTGGGCGACTAGCGGGAGTTTTCTATGAGCAGTTCTTC

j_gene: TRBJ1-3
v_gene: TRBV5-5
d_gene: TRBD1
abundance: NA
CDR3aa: CASRWGQGTGNTIYF
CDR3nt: TGTGCCAGCAGGTGGGGACAGGGGACTGGAAACACCATATATTTT

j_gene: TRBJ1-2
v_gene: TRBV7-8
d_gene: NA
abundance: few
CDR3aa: CASSPLISLNYGYTF
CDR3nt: TGTGCCAGCAGCCCCCTCATTAGCCTTAACTATGGCTACACCTTC

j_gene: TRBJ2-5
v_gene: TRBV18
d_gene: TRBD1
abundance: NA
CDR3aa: CASSPIYRGEETQYF
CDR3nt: TGTGCCAGCTCACCAATCTACAGGGGGGAAGAGACCCAGTACTTC

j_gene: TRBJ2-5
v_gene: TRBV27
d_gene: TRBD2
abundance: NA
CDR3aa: CASSFPSGGFWETQYF
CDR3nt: TGTGCCAGCAGTTTCCCTAGCGGGGGGTTTTGGGAGACCCAGTACTTC

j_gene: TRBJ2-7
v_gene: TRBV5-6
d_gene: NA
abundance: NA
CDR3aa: CASSPGTLTSYEQYF
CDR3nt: TGTGCCAGCAGTCCCGGGACATTAACCTCCTACGAGCAGTACTTC

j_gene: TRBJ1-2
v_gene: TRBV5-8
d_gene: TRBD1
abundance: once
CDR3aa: CASSHRQGLSLAYGYTF
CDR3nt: TGTGCCAGCAGTCATCGACAGGGCCTAAGTCTCGCCTATGGCTACACCTTC

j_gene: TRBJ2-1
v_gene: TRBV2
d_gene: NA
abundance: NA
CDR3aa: CAVGAEQFF
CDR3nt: TGTGCCGTGGGAGCTGAGCAGTTCTTC